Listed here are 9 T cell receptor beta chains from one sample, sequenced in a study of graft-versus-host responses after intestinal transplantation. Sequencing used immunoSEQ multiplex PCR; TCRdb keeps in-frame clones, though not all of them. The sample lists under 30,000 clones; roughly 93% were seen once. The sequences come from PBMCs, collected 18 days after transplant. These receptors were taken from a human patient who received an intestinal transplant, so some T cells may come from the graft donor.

For the CDR3, the DNA is TGCGCCAGCAGCCAAGATACCCGGGGGGTAGGACTAGCGGGGGGGAAGAACATTCAGTACTTC. Translating it yields CASSQDTRGVGLAGGKNIQYF. This sequence joins TRBV4-1 and TRBJ2-4; 15 bases map to TRBD2. This CDR3 contains 21 residues. The germline V gene has CDR1 MGHRA and CDR2 YSYEKL. The V and J ends lost 0 bases and 7 bases, in that order; junction bases with no gene match: 16.

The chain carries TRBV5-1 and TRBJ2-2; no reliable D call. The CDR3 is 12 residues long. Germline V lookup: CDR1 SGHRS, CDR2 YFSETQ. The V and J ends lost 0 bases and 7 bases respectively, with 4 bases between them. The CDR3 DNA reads TGCGCCAGCAGCTTGGCCGACGGGGAGCTGTTTTTT. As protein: CASSLADGELFF.

The CDR3 loop reads CASSYGGVGEQFF. In nucleotides, the CDR3 is TGTGCCAGCAGTTACGGGGGGGTCGGTGAGCAGTTCTTC. The genes are TRBV6-5 and TRBJ2-1; 7 nucleotides align to TRBD2. The germline CDR1 and CDR2 sequences are MNHEY and SVGAGI. Trimming removed 2 bases from V and 9 bases from J; junction bases left unmatched: 4. There are 13 residues in the CDR3.

CDR3 protein: CASGGLAINEQFF. As DNA, the CDR3 is TGTGCCAGCGGGGGACTAGCTATTAATGAGCAGTTCTTC. The genes are TRBV6-5 and TRBJ2-1, with 9 nucleotides matching TRBD2. V lost 8 bases and J lost 7; bases outside the gene matches: 6. Germline loops: CDR1 MNHEY, CDR2 SVGAGI. The CDR3 is 13 amino acids.

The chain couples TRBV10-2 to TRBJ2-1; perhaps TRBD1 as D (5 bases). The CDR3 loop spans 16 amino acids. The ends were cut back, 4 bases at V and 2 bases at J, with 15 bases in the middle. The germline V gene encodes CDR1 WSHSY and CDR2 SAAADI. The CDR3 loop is CASSVGGAPTYNEQFF. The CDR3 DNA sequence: TGCGCCAGCAGTGTAGGTGGGGCACCTACCTACAATGAGCAGTTCTTC.

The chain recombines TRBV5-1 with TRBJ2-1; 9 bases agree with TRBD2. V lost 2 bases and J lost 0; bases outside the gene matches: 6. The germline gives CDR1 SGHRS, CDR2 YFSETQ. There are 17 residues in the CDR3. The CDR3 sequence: CASSLSLAGSSYNEQFF. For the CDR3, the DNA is TGCGCCAGCAGCTTATCCCTAGCGGGGAGCTCCTACAATGAGCAGTTCTTC.

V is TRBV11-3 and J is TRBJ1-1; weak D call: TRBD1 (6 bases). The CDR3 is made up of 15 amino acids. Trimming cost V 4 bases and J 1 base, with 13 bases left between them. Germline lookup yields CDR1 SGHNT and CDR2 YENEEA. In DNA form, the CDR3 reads TGTGCCAGCAGCTCCAGAGGGGGGAGGAACACTGAAGCTTTCTTT. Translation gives CASSSRGGRNTEAFF.

The CDR3 DNA follows: TGCGCCAGCAGTGCAGGGAATCAGCCCCAGCATTTT. Translation gives CASSAGNQPQHF. The chain recombines TRBV10-2 with TRBJ1-5, with D perhaps TRBD1 (5 bases). The CDR3 consists of 12 residues. Between the trimmed V and J ends, which lost 4 bases and 4 bases, there was a span of 5 bases. Germline lookup yields CDR1 WSHSY and CDR2 SAAADI.

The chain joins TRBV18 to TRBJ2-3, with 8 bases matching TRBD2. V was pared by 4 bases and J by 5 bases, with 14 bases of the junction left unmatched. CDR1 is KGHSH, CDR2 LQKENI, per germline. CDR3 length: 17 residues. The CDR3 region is CASSRQEAGARLDTQYF. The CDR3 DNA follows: TGTGCCAGCTCACGACAGGAAGCGGGGGCGAGGTTAGATACGCAGTATTTT.